This entry lists 30 T cell receptor beta chains sequenced from one sample in a study of blood T cell repertoires in COVID-19. Generated by immunoSEQ multiplex PCR, the TCRdb table keeps only in-frame clones and is missing some. The sample carries under 300,000 clones, 75% to 90% recorded once. Sequencing used PBMCs or T cells enriched from blood (not recorded which). Source of these receptors: a woman in her thirties or forties who had recovered from COVID-19.

The chain carries TRBV13 and TRBJ1-1; D gene ambiguous. Trimming took off 4 bases at V and 2 bases at J, with 17 bases between the two ends. The CDR3 has 16 amino acids. Germline V gene sequence: CDR1 PRHDT, CDR2 FYEKMQ (reference sequence). The CDR3 sequence: CASSWYGAGSNTEAFF. The CDR3 DNA follows: TGTGCCAGCAGCTGGTATGGCGCAGGCTCCAACACTGAAGCTTTCTTT.

The chain is built from TRBV5-1 and TRBJ2-2; D remains unclear. The germline V and J ends were trimmed by 6 bases and 3 bases, with 6 bases remaining between them. The CDR3 is 12 residues long. Germline CDR1 SGHRS, CDR2 YFSETQ. The CDR3 sequence is CASNLDTGELFF. The DNA of the CDR3 is TGCGCCAGCAACCTAGACACCGGGGAGCTGTTTTTT.

For the CDR3, the DNA is TGTGCCAGCAGGGGCGGGACAGCCTATGGCTACACCTTC. Residues: CASRGGTAYGYTF. V is TRBV6-5 and J is TRBJ1-2; 7 bases are shared with TRBD1. V was pared by 6 bases and J by 4 bases, with 5 bases of the junction left unmatched. The CDR3 consists of 13 residues. Germline CDR1 is MNHEY and CDR2 is SVGAGI.

The chain links TRBV10-1 to TRBJ2-2, with 7 nucleotides matching TRBD2. The germline gives CDR1 WNHNN, CDR2 SYGVQD (reference sequence). The CDR3 totals 16 residues. Trimming cost V 7 bases and J 2 bases; bases outside gene matches: 10. DNA for the CDR3: TGCGCCAGCAAGGCGGGGGATCCTCGAAACACCGGGGAGCTGTTTTTT. Translated, it gives CASKAGDPRNTGELFF.

The chain has TRBV9 and TRBJ2-7; D is possibly TRBD1 (6 bases). The V end was cut by 0 bases, the J end by 1 base, with 14 bases between. The germline V gene has CDR1 SGDLS and CDR2 YYNGEE. The CDR3 runs to 16 residues. The CDR3 region is CASSVAGGSQSYEQYF. CDR3 coding DNA: TGTGCCAGCAGCGTAGCTGGGGGCTCACAATCCTACGAGCAGTACTTC.

This sequence joins TRBV3-1 (or the pseudogene TRBV3-2) and TRBJ1-1; 8 bases align to TRBD1. The CDR3 covers 15 residues. V was clipped by 5 bases and J by 3 bases; unmatched bases: 8. Germline-derived CDR1 and CDR2 are LGHDT and YNNKEL (reference sequence). The CDR3 loop reads CASSVTTGVDTEAFF. The CDR3 region has the DNA TGTGCCAGCAGCGTAACGACAGGGGTTGACACTGAAGCTTTCTTT.

The chain links TRBV5-6 to TRBJ2-3; 9 bases map to TRBD1. Germline CDR1 and CDR2: SGHDT and YYEEEE. V trimming: 3 bases; J trimming: 0 bases; junction bases outside the gene matches: 5. The CDR3 contains 16 residues. The CDR3 DNA reads TGTGCCAGCAGCTCTTTTGGGACAGGGAGCACAGATACGCAGTATTTT. Amino acid sequence: CASSSFGTGSTDTQYF.

The chain links TRBV5-1 to TRBJ2-7, with D possibly TRBD1 on 6 matching bases. There are 12 residues in the CDR3. Trimming removed 4 bases from V and 3 bases from J, with 8 bases in between. Germline V CDR1 and CDR2: SGHRS, YFSETQ. CDR3 loop: CASSTDSYEQYF. The CDR3 DNA reads as TGCGCCAGCAGCACGGACAGCTACGAGCAGTACTTC.

The chain recombines TRBV18 with TRBJ2-7; 7 nucleotides agree with TRBD1. Germline values: CDR1 KGHSH, CDR2 LQKENI. The CDR3 totals 13 residues. V was clipped by 4 bases and J by 7 bases; unmatched bases: 7. This CDR3 reads CASSQSGGGEQYF. CDR3 DNA: TGTGCCAGCTCACAGTCAGGGGGTGGAGAGCAGTACTTC.

The gene calls are TRBV5-1 and TRBJ2-7; D might be TRBD1 (7 bases). CDR3 length: 12 amino acids. Germline CDR1 reads SGHRS; CDR2 reads YFSETQ. V shed 7 bases and J shed 6 bases, with 14 bases lying between them. The CDR3 bases are TGCGCCAGCTTCGCCCAGGGGGGCGAGCAGTACTTC. It translates to CASFAQGGEQYF.

This clone was detected only once. The V call is TRBV4-2, the J call TRBJ1-4; TRBD1 is a possible D gene (5 bases). CDR1 LGHNA and CDR2 YNFKEQ come from the germline V gene. The CDR3 is 16 amino acids. V was pared by 0 bases and J by 8 bases, with 16 bases between. In nucleotides, the CDR3 is TGTGCCAGCAGCCAAGATCAGGGAAGCGCAAGCGAAAAACTGTTTTTT. Translating it yields CASSQDQGSASEKLFF.

The V gene is TRBV30, the J gene TRBJ1-4; D might be TRBD1 (5 bases). Trimming pared 6 bases from V and 5 bases from J, leaving 16 bases between. The CDR3 covers 14 residues. Germline V gene lookup returns CDR1 GTSNPN and CDR2 SVGIG (reference sequence). CDR3: CACPLDRSNEKLFF. The CDR3 region has the DNA TGTGCCTGCCCCCTCGACAGAAGCAATGAAAAACTGTTTTTT.

In DNA form, the CDR3 reads TGTGCCTGGAGTCGGGGACAGGCTTATGGCTACACCTTC. Protein sequence: CAWSRGQAYGYTF. The chain joins TRBV30 to TRBJ1-2; TRBD1 agrees at 8 bases. The length of the CDR3 is 13 residues. J was trimmed by 5 bases and V by 2 bases; bases with no gene match: 4. The germline CDR1 and CDR2 sequences are GTSNPN and SVGIG (reference sequence).

The CDR3 DNA reads as TGTGCCAGCTCACCACCGAGAGGGACTAGCGGGATTTACAATGAGCAGTTCTTC. This gives the protein CASSPPRGTSGIYNEQFF. J is TRBJ2-1 and V is TRBV18; TRBD2 matches 13 bases. The CDR3 is 18 residues long. Looked up from germline, CDR1 is KGHSH and CDR2 is LQKENI. J lost 4 bases, V lost 0 bases, and 6 bases had no gene match.

The chain employs TRBV2 and TRBJ1-1; possibly TRBD1 for D (5 bases). The germline V gene has CDR1 SNHLY and CDR2 FYNNEI. There are 14 residues in the CDR3. V lost 6 bases, J lost 1 base, and 12 bases lay in between. CDR3: CASSQGGENTEAFF. DNA for the CDR3: TGTGCCAGCAGCCAGGGTGGTGAGAACACTGAAGCTTTCTTT.

The J gene is TRBJ1-2, the V gene TRBV2; D possibly corresponds to TRBD1 (6 bases). The CDR3 covers 16 residues. The germline CDR1 and CDR2 sequences are SNHLY and FYNNEI. The ends were cut back, 4 bases at V and 6 bases at J, with 21 bases in the middle. In DNA, the CDR3 is TGTGCCAGCAGTGTTGGGGTCGGGACACCTACGCATGGCTACACCTTC. Its protein is CASSVGVGTPTHGYTF.

This clone was seen just once. This chain uses TRBV19 with TRBJ2-6; D might be TRBD1 (6 bases). The CDR3 length is 19 residues. Deletions cut 1 base from V and 0 bases from J, with 16 bases between. Germline V gene data show CDR1 as LNHDA and CDR2 as SQIVND (reference sequence). CDR3 nucleotides: TGTGCCAGTAGTATAGTCGACAGGCCACTCACCTCTGGGGCCAACGTCCTGACTTTC. This sequence encodes CASSIVDRPLTSGANVLTF.

In regard to this clone: The same CDR3 can be traced to other DNA sequences in this sample. V and J are TRBV5-1 and TRBJ1-5; D not certain. This CDR3 is built from 15 residues. From germline, CDR1 is SGHRS and CDR2 YFSETQ. V lost 4 bases and J lost 2, with 13 bases in between. CDR3 DNA: TGCGCCAGCAGCCCGACGGGCGGGGGCAATCAGCCCCAGCATTTT. Its translation is CASSPTGGGNQPQHF.

V is TRBV5-1 and J is TRBJ1-1; D not resolved. This CDR3 contains 16 residues. In germline, CDR1 is SGHRS, CDR2 YFSETQ. The V end was cut by 2 bases, the J end by 0 bases, with 14 bases between. In DNA form, the CDR3 reads TGCGCCAGCAGCTTCGAATTGGGGAGGTTGAACACTGAAGCTTTCTTT. Translation gives CASSFELGRLNTEAFF. The variable domain in full, completed from reference TRBV5-1 and TRBJ1-1, reads KAGVTQTPRYLIKTRGQQVTLSCSPISGHRSVSWYQQTPGQGLQFLFEYFSETQRNKGNFPGRFSGRQFSNSRSEMNVSTLELGDSALYLCASSFELGRLNTEAFFGQGTRLTVV.

In this sample, this clone turned up a few times. The gene calls are TRBV9 and TRBJ1-6; D might be TRBD1 (6 bases). Germline CDR1 and CDR2: SGDLS and YYNGEE. Trimming left V 4 bases short and J 3 bases short, with 14 bases between. The CDR3 covers 16 residues. The CDR3 DNA follows: TGTGCCAGCAGCTTCCGGGACACCCTCTATAATTCACCCCTCCACTTT. Amino acids: CASSFRDTLYNSPLHF.

This clone was seen a single time. The CDR3 is CASSVGDRGSGELFF. CDR3 bases: TGTGCCAGCAGCGTGGGGGACAGGGGATCCGGGGAGCTGTTTTTT. The rearrangement joins TRBV7-3 to TRBJ2-2, with 10 nucleotides matching TRBD1. V was clipped by 5 bases and J by 6 bases; unmatched bases: 6. This CDR3 has 15 amino acids. Germline CDR1 is SGHTA and CDR2 is FQGTGA.

The chain has TRBV5-1 and TRBJ2-5; maybe TRBD2 (5 bases). The germline gives CDR1 SGHRS, CDR2 YFSETQ. Trimming shortened V by 0 bases and J by 4 bases, and 10 bases separated the two germline ends. The length of the CDR3 is 14 residues. The CDR3 sequence is CASSLVLGRETQYF. As DNA, the CDR3 is TGCGCCAGCAGCTTGGTGCTGGGGAGAGAGACCCAGTACTTC.

The chain is built from TRBV5-1 and TRBJ1-2, with D maybe TRBD1 (6 bases). Trimming took 5 bases from V and 2 from J, leaving 13 bases between them. CDR3 size: 14 residues. Looked up from germline, CDR1 is SGHRS and CDR2 is YFSETQ. The CDR3 region has the DNA TGCGCCAGCAGTCGCCAGGGGTCGAACTATGGCTACACCTTC. Protein product: CASSRQGSNYGYTF.

The CDR3 is CASSPLISGPYEQYF. The CDR3 DNA sequence: TGCGCCAGCAGCCCGCTTATCAGCGGACCCTACGAGCAGTACTTC. V and J are TRBV4-1 and TRBJ2-7, with a weak D call TRBD2 (5 bases). V dropped 4 bases and J dropped 2 bases, with 15 bases sitting between them. The germline gives CDR1 MGHRA, CDR2 YSYEKL. The CDR3 spans 15 residues.

This clone was seen only once. The chain couples TRBV10-2 to TRBJ2-3, with a weak D call TRBD1 (6 bases). CDR3 length equals 15 residues. Germline values: CDR1 WSHSY, CDR2 SAAADI. The germline V and J ends were trimmed by 7 bases and 3 bases, with 17 bases remaining between them. CDR3 sequence reads: CASISGHPVTDTQYF. CDR3 nucleotides: TGCGCCAGCATCTCGGGACATCCTGTGACAGATACGCAGTATTTT.

The chain recombines TRBV5-6 with TRBJ1-1; the D is unclear. CDR3 length: 13 residues. Trimming took off 2 bases at V and 0 bases at J, with 5 bases between the two ends. CDR1 is SGHDT, CDR2 YYEEEE, per germline. This CDR3 reads CASSFRLNTEAFF. The CDR3 DNA reads TGTGCCAGCAGCTTCCGTCTGAACACTGAAGCTTTCTTT. Full variable domain (remainder filled in from reference TRBV5-6 and TRBJ1-1): DAGVTQSPTHLIKTRGQQVTLRCSPKSGHDTVSWYQQALGQGPQFIFQYYEEEERQRGNFPDRFSGHQFPNYSSELNVNALLLGDSALYLCASSFRLNTEAFFGQGTRLTVV.

The chain employs TRBV6-5 and TRBJ1-1; D not resolved. Germline CDR1 reads MNHEY; CDR2 reads SVGAGI. The CDR3 covers 13 residues. V was shortened by 4 bases and J by 5 bases, with 11 bases between the two germline ends. The CDR3: CASSLTAGTEAFF. The CDR3 DNA reads as TGTGCCAGCAGTTTGACGGCGGGGACTGAAGCTTTCTTT.

The chain is built from TRBV2 and TRBJ1-5, with 11 positions matching TRBD1. The CDR3 has 19 residues. V shed 8 bases, J shed 7 bases, and the junction held 22 bases outside the gene matches. The V gene's germline CDR1 is SNHLY and CDR2 FYNNEI. In nucleotides, the CDR3 is TGTGCCAGCCGGTTGAATCAATGGTTGGGACAGGGGGATGCACAGCCCCAGCATTTT. Amino acid sequence: CASRLNQWLGQGDAQPQHF.

The chain links TRBV5-1 to TRBJ2-6, with D possibly TRBD1 on 6 matching bases. The CDR3 contains 17 residues. CDR1 SGHRS and CDR2 YFSETQ come from the germline V gene. The ends were cut back, 0 bases at V and 2 bases at J, with 12 bases in the middle. CDR3 in DNA: TGCGCCAGCAGCTTGGGGACAGCAGTGGCTGGGGCCAACGTCCTGACTTTC. It codes for CASSLGTAVAGANVLTF.

This chain uses TRBV11-3 with TRBJ2-3; 9 nucleotides agree with TRBD1. Germline CDR1 is SGHNT and CDR2 is YENEEA. This CDR3 has 15 residues. V shed 1 base and J 5 bases; nucleotides not matched to a gene: 4. CDR3 sequence reads: CASSLGQGVQDTQYF. The CDR3 DNA reads as TGTGCCAGCAGCTTAGGACAGGGGGTACAAGATACGCAGTATTTT.